This T cell receptor beta chain is drawn from a study of T cell clonotyping in hematopoietic cell transplantation (dated by TCRdb to the early 2020s). Concerning the study at large: A total of 130 to 150 blood samples were gathered in the study from a few dozen consecutive transplant recipients along with their related donors. Recruitment of patients was conducted between late 2015 and January 2017, and follow-up was continued until late 2020 or death.

The immunoSEQ assay, a bias-controlled multiplex PCR with V- and J-specific primers, was used to amplify TCR beta CDR3 regions from genomic DNA. In a second PCR step, the CDR3 amplicons were tagged with a proprietary barcode plus Illumina adapter sequences. An Illumina MiSeq instrument was used to sequence the CDR3 libraries. In the authors' own workflow: immunoSEQ Analyzer 3.0 was used for export and quality control, with R Bioconductor and Immunarch used for downstream analyses. Only productive rearrangements in the normalized downsampled data set went into calculating the repertoire metrics. In the normalized cohort, clonotypes with more than 5 templates were defined as pathologically expanded. The Inverse Simpson Index served as the measure of repertoire diversity. To capture all clonotypes, CMV-specificity analyses were performed on the non-normalized data set. This is the immuneACCESS table as TCRdb keeps it, with only in-frame sequences that have V and J called. A part of the clones is gone; compared with another copy, unresolved V genes explain less than half, and the rest is unexplained. The DNA was the basis for D and trimming; V, J and clone size are from that table. This sample holds more than 55,000 clones; around 94% were observed only once. The top ten clonotypes cover around 1.6% of the sample.

Sequences MNHEY (CDR1) and SVGAGI (CDR2) are obtained from the germline V gene. V sheds 6 bases and J sheds 4 bases, leaving 11 bases between their ends. Taken from cysteine to phenylalanine, the CDR3 has 13 residues. Only the CDR3 portion is preserved as DNA: 39 bases, with reading frame beginning at the first base. As to this clone: Its binding antigen is unknown. Per-base quality was not reported, and no clone a single base away is much larger than it.

The paper's findings and limits, for the study overall: A decrease in recipient TCR diversity was observed after transplant, and a progressive increase in pathologically expanded clonotypes was seen from day 30 to day 180. The sample size was limited, and CD4 and CD8 repertoire contributions could not be separated because cells were not sorted. Overlap with donor repertoires was found for only a small fraction of recipient repertoires, with over 97% found to appear de novo at the given depth. Inverse Simpson Index values from donors and from recipients before transplant predicted broader TCR repertoire diversity after transplant.

Blood samples for TCR beta sequencing were given by related transplant donors. Nuclei Lysis Solution was used to extract genomic DNA from fresh or cryopreserved unfractionated peripheral blood mononuclear cells. The receptor comes from a man in his fifties or sixties in good health. Some clones in this sample may be carry-over from other donors' samples. The chain was built from TRBV6-5 and TRBJ2-3; no D segment can be confidently identified. The sequencing sample was made of peripheral blood mononuclear cells. The nucleotides are TGTGCCAGCAGGTCCCCCTTCCCAGATACGCAGTATTTT. This encodes CASRSPFPDTQYF.